The present entry profiles one T cell receptor (beta chain) with its context. Donors had nominal health at sampling but likely had unrecorded immune exposures. PCR involved 60 Vbeta and 13 Jbeta primers. Generated by immunoSEQ multiplex PCR, the TCRdb table keeps only in-frame clones and is missing some. This sample has around 190,000 clones, with around 81% found just once. These data originate in a study of cytomegalovirus exposure and HLA in healthy donors. Sequencing input: PBMCs. The sequence derives from a middle-aged man in good health and CMV-seronegative.

The CDR3 DNA reads TGTGCCAGCAGTTACGAGGGCTCGCTTGGCTACACCTTC. Residues: CASSYEGSLGYTF. V is TRBV6-5 and J is TRBJ1-2; the D is unclear. This CDR3 has 13 residues. Germline CDR1 is MNHEY and CDR2 is SVGAGI. Trimming pared 2 bases from V and 7 bases from J, leaving 11 bases between.